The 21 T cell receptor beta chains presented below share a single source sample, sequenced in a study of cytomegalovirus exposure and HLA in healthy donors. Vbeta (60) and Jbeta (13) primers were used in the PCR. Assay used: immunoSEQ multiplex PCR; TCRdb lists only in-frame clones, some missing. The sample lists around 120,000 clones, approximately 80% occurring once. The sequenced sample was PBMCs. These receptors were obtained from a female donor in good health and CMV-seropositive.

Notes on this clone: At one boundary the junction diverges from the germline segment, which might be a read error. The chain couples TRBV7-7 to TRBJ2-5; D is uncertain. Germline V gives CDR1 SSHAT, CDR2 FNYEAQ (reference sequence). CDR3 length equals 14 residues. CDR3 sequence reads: CASSLAGLKETQYF. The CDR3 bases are TGTGCTAGCAGTTTAGCTGGGCTCAAAGAGACCCAGTACTTC.

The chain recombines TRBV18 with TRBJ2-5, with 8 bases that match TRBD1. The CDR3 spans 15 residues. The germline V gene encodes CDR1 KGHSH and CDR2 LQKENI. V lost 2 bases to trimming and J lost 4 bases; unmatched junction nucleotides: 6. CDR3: CASSPGQGAVETQYF. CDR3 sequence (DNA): TGTGCCAGCTCACCAGGGCAGGGGGCCGTAGAGACCCAGTACTTC.

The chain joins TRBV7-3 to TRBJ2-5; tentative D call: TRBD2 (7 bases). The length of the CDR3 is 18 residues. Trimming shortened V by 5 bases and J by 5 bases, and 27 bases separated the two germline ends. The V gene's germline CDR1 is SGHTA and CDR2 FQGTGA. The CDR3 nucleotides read TGTGCCAGCAGCGCCCGCCCTCATAGGGGGGGTTTTTGGGAGACCCAGTACTTC. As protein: CASSARPHRGGFWETQYF. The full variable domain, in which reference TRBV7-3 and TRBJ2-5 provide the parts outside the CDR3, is GAGVSQTPSNKVTEKGKYVELRCDPISGHTALYWYRQSLGQGPEFLIYFQGTGAADDSGLPNDRFFAVRPEGSVSTLKIQRTERGDSAVYLCASSARPHRGGFWETQYFGPGTRLLVL.

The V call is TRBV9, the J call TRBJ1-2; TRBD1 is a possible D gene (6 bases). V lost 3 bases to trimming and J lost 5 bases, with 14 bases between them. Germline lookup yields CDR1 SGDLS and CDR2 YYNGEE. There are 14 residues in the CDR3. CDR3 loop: CASSATGHFYGYTF. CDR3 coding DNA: TGTGCCAGCAGCGCGACGGGACACTTTTATGGCTACACCTTC.

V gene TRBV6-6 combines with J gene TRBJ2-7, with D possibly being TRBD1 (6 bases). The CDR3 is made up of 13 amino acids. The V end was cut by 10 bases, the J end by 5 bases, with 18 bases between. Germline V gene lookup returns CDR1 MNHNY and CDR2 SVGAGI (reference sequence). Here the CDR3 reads CATKQGNIDEQYF. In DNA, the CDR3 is TGTGCCACTAAACAGGGAAACATCGACGAGCAGTACTTC.

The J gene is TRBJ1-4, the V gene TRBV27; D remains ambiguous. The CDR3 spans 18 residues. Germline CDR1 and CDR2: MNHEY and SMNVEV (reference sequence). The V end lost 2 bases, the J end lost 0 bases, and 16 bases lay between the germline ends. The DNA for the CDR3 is TGTGCCAGCAGTTTAACTCCCTTAACAGTGACAACTAATGAAAAACTGTTTTTT. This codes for CASSLTPLTVTTNEKLFF. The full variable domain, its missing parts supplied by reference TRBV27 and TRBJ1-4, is EAQVTQNPRYLITVTGKKLTVTCSQNMNHEYMSWYRQDPGLGLRQIYYSMNVEVTDKGDVPEGYKVSRKEKRNFPLILESPSPNQTSLYFCASSLTPLTVTTNEKLFFGSGTQLSVL.

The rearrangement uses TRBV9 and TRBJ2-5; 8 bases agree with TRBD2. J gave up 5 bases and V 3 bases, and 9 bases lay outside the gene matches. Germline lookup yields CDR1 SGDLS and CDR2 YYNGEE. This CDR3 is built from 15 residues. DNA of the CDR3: TGTGCCAGCAGCGACGGAGCGGGAGCCGGGGAGACCCAGTACTTC. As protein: CASSDGAGAGETQYF.

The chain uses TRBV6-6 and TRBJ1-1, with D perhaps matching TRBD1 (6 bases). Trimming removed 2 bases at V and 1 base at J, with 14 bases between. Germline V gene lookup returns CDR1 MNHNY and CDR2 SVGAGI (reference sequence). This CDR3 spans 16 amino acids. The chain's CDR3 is CASSYPPGQANTEAFF. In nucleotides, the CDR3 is TGTGCCAGCAGTTACCCCCCGGGACAAGCGAACACTGAAGCTTTCTTT.

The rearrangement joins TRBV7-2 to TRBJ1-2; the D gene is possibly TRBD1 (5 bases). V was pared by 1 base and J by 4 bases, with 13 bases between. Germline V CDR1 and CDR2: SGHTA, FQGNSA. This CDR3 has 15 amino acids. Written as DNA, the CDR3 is TGTGCCAGCAGCTTAGGGCAGACAGCCCCCTATGGCTACACCTTC. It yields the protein CASSLGQTAPYGYTF.

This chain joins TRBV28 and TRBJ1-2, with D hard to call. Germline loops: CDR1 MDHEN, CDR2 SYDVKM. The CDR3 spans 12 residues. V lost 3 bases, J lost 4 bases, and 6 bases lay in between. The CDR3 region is CASSFSGYGYTF. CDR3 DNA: TGTGCCAGCAGTTTCTCCGGCTATGGCTACACCTTC.

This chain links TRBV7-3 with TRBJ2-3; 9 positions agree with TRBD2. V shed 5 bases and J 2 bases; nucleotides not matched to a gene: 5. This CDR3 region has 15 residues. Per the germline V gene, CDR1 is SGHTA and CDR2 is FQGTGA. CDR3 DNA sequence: TGTGCCAGCAGCCTCGGGACTAGCTTCACAGATACGCAGTATTTT. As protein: CASSLGTSFTDTQYF. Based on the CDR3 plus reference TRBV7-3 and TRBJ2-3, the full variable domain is GAGVSQTPSNKVTEKGKYVELRCDPISGHTALYWYRQSLGQGPEFLIYFQGTGAADDSGLPNDRFFAVRPEGSVSTLKIQRTERGDSAVYLCASSLGTSFTDTQYFGPGTRLTVL.

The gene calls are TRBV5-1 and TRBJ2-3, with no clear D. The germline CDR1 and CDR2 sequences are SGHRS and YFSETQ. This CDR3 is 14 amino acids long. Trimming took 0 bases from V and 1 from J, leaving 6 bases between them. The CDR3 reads CASSLDRGTDTQYF. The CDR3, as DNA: TGCGCCAGCAGCTTGGATCGGGGCACAGATACGCAGTATTTT.

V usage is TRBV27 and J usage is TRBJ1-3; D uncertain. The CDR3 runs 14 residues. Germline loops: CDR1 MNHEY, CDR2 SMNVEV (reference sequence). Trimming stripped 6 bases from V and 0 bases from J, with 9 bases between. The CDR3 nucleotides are TGTGCCAGCAGCTTGAGGAGCTCTGGAAACACCATATATTTT. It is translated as CASSLRSSGNTIYF.

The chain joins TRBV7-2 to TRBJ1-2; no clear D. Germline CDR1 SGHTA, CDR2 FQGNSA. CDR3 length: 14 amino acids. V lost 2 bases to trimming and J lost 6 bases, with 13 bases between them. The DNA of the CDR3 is TGTGCCAGCAGCTTATCTGGCCCAACACATGGCTACACCTTC. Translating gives CASSLSGPTHGYTF.

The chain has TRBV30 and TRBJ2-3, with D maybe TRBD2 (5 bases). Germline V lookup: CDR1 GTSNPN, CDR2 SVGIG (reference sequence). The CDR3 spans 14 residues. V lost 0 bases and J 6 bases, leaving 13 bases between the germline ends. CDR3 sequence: CAWSVLGLSDTQYF. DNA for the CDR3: TGTGCCTGGAGTGTACTCGGACTGTCGGATACGCAGTATTTT.

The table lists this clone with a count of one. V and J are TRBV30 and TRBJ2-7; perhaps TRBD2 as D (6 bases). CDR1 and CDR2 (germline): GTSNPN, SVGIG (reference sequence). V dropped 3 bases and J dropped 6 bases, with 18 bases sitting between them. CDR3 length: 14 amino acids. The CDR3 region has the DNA TGTGCCTGGAGCCCGGGACTCCCCGGGGGCGAGCAGTACTTC. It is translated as CAWSPGLPGGEQYF.

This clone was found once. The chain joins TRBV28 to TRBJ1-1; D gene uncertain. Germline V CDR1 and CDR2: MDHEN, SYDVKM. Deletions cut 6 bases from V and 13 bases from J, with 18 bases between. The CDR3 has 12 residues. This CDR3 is CASSNPRWGGFF. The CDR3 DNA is TGTGCCAGCAGCAACCCCCGGTGGGGAGGTTTCTTT.

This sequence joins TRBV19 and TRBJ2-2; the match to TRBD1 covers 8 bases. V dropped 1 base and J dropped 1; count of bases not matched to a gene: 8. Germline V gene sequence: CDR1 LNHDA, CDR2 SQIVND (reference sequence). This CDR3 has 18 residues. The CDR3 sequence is CASSIAPVGQGNTGELFF. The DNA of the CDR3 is TGTGCCAGTAGTATAGCCCCGGTTGGACAGGGGAACACCGGGGAGCTGTTTTTT.

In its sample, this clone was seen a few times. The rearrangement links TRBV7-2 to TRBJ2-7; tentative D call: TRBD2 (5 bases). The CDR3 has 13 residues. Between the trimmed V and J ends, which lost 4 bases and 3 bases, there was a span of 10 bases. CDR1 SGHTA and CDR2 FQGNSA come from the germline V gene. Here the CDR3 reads CASSSPTSYEQYF. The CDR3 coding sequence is TGTGCCAGCAGCTCACCAACTAGCTACGAGCAGTACTTC.

CDR3 bases: TGTGCCAGCAGCTTTTTAGGGGTTAATGAAAAACTGTTTTTT. Residues: CASSFLGVNEKLFF. The chain has TRBV7-2 and TRBJ1-4, with D possibly matching TRBD1 (5 bases). This CDR3 comprises 14 residues. Germline CDR1 SGHTA, CDR2 FQGNSA. Deletions cut 3 bases from V and 4 bases from J, with 9 bases between.

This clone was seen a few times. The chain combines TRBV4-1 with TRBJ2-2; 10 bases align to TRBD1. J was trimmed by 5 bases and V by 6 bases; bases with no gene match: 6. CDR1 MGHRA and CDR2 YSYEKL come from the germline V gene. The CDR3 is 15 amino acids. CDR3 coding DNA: TGCGCCAGCAGGTCGGACAGGGGGGGAACCGGGGAGCTGTTTTTT. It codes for CASRSDRGGTGELFF.